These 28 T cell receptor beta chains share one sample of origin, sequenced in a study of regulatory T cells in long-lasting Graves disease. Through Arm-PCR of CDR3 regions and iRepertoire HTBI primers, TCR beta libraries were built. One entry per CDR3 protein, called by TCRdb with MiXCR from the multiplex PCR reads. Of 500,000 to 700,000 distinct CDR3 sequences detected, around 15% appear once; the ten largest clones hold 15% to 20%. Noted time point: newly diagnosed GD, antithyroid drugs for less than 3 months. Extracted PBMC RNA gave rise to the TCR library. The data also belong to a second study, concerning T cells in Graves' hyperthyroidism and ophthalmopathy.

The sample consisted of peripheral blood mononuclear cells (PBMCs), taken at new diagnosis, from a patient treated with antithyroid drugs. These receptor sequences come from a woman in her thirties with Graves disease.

CDR3 residues: CASSPARDIVTEAFF. CDR3 DNA: TGTGCCAGCTCACCAGCCCGGGATATAGTCACTGAAGCTTTCTTT. This chain joins TRBV18 and TRBJ1-1; unclear D gene. Germline CDR1 reads KGHSH; CDR2 reads LQKENI. With 2 bases removed from V and 4 bases from J, the gap between germline ends came to 14 bases. The CDR3 runs 15 residues.

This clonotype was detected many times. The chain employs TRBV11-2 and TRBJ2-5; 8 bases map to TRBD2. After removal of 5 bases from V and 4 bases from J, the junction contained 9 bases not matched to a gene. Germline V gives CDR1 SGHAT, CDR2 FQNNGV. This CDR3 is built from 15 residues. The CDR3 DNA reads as TGTGCCAGCAGCCCCGGGGGGGGGGTTCGAGAGACCCAGTACTTC. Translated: CASSPGGGVRETQYF.

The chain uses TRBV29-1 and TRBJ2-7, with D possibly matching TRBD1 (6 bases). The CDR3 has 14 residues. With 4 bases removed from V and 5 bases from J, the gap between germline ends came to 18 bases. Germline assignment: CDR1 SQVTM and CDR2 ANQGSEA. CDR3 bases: TGCAGCGTTGTTACAGGGATCCCCCTGAACGAGCAGTACTTC. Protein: CSVVTGIPLNEQYF.

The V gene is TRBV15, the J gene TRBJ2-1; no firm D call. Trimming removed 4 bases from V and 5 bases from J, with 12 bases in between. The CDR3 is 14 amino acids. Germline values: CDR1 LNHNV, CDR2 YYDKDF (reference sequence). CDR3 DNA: TGTGCCACCAGCAATTATAACGAAAACAATGAGCAGTTCTTC. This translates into CATSNYNENNEQFF.

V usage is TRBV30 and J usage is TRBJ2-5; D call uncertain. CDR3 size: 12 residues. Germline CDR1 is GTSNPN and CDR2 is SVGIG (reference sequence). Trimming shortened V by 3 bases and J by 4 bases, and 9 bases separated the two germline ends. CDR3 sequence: CAWRGVIETQYF. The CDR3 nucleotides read TGTGCCTGGAGGGGCGTGATAGAGACCCAGTACTTC.

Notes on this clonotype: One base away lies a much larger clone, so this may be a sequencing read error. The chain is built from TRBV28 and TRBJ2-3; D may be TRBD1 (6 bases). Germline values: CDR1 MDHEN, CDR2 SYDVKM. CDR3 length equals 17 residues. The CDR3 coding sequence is TGTACCAGCAGTTTTGGGGTTGTAGGACAGTCCACAGATACGCAGTATTTT. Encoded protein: CTSSFGVVGQSTDTQYF.

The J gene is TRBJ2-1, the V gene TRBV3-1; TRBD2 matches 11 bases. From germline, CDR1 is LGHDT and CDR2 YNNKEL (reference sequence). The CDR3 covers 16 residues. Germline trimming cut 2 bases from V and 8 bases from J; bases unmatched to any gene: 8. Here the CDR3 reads CASSQILTSGSYEQFF. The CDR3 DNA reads TGTGCCAGCAGCCAAATATTAACTAGCGGGAGTTATGAGCAGTTCTTC.

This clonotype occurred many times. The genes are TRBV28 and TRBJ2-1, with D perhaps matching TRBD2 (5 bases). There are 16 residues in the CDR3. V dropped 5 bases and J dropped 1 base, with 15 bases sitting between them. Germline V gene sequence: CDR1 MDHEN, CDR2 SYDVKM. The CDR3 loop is CASSPQVGVSYNEQFF. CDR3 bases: TGTGCCAGCAGTCCGCAAGTGGGAGTGTCCTACAATGAGCAGTTCTTC. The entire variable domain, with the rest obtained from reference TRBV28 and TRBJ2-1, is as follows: DVKVTQSSRYLVKRTGEKVFLECVQDMDHENMFWYRQDPGLGLRLIYFSYDVKMKEKGDIPEGYSVSREKKERFSLILESASTNQTSMYLCASSPQVGVSYNEQFFGPGTRLTVL.

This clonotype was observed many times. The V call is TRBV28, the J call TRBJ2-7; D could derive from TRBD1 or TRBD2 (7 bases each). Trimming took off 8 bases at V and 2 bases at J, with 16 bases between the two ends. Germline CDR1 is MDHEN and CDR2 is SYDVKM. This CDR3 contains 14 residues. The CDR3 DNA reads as TGTGCCAGCTGGGGGGGACAGTACACCTACGAGCAGTACTTC. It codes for CASWGGQYTYEQYF.

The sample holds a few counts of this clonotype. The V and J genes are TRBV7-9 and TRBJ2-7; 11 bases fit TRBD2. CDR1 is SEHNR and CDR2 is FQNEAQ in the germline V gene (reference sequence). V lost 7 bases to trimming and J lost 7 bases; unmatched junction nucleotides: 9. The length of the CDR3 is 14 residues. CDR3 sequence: CASTQGLAGREQYF. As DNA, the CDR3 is TGTGCCAGCACCCAAGGACTAGCGGGTAGGGAGCAGTACTTC.

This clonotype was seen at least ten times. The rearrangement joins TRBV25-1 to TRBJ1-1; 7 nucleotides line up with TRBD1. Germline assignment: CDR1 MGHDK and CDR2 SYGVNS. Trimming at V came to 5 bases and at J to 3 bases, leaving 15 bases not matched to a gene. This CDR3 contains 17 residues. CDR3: CASSYGIMRGRDTEAFF. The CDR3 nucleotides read TGTGCCAGCAGTTATGGAATAATGAGGGGGCGGGACACTGAAGCTTTCTTT.

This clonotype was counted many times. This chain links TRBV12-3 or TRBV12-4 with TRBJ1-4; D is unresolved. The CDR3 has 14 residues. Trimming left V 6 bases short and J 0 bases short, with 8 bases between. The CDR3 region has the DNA TGTGCCAGCAGCACTCTTGCAACTAATGAAAAACTGTTTTTT. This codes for CASSTLATNEKLFF.

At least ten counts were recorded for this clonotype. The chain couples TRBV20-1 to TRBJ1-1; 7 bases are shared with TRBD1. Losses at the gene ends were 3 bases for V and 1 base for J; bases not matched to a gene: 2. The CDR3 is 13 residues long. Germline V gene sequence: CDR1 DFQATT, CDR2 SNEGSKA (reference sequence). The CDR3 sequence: CSARGTANTEAFF. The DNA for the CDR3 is TGCAGTGCTAGGGGGACAGCGAACACTGAAGCTTTCTTT.

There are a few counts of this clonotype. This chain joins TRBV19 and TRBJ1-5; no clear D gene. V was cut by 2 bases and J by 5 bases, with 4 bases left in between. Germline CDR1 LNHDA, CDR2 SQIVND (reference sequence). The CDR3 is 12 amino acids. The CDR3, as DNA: TGTGCCAGTAGTATATCCGATCAGCCCCAGCATTTT. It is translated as CASSISDQPQHF.

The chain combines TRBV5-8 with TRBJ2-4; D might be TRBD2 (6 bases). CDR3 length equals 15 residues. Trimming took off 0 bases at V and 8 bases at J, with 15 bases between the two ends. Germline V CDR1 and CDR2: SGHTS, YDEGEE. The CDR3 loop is CASSLGAGTLDIQYF. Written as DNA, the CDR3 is TGTGCCAGCAGCTTGGGTGCGGGGACGTTGGACATTCAGTACTTC.

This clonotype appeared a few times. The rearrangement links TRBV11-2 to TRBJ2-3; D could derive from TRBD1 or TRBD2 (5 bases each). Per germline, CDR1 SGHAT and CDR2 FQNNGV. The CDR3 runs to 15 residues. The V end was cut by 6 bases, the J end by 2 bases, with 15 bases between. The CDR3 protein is CASSDRGLHTDTQYF. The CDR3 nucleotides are TGTGCCAGCAGTGACCGGGGCCTCCACACAGATACGCAGTATTTT.

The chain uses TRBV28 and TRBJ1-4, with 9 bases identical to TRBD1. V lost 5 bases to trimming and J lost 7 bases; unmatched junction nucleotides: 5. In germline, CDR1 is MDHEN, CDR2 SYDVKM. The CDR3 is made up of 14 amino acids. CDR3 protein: CASSPTGGLEKLFF. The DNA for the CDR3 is TGTGCCAGCAGTCCGACAGGGGGACTTGAAAAACTGTTTTTT.

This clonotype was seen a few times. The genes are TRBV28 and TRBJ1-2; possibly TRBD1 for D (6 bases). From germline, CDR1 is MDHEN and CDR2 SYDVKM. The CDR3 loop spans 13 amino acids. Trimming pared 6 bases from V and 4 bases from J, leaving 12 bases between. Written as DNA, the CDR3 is TGTGCCAGCAGACTACAGGGTGCCTATGGCTACACCTTC. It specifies CASRLQGAYGYTF.

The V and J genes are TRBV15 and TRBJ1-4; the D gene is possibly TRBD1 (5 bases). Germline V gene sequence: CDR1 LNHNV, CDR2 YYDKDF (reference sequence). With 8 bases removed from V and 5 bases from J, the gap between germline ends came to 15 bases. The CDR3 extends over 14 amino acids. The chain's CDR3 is CATAGTPTNEKLFF. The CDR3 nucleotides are TGTGCCACCGCCGGGACGCCGACGAATGAAAAACTGTTTTTT.

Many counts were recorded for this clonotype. The CDR3 is CSTRTPYSNQPQHF. DNA of the CDR3: TGCAGTACCCGGACACCGTATAGCAATCAGCCCCAGCATTTT. V and J are TRBV20-1 and TRBJ1-5; TRBD1 is a possible D gene (5 bases). V lost 8 bases, J lost 0 bases, and 14 bases lay in between. This CDR3 comprises 14 residues. In germline, CDR1 is DFQATT, CDR2 SNEGSKA (reference sequence).

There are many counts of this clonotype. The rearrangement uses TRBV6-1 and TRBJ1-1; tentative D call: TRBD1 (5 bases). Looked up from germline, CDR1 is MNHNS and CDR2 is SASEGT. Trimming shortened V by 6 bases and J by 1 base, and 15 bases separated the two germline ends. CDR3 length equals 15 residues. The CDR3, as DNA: TGTGCCAGCAGGGGCCGGGACGCCGGGAACACTGAAGCTTTCTTT. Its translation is CASRGRDAGNTEAFF.

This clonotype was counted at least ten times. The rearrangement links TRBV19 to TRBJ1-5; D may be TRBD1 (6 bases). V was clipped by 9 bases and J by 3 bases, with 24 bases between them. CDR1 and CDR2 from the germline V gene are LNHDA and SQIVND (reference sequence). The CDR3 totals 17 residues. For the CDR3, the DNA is TGTGCCAGCAACAGACAACAGGGTAAGGGCAACAATCAGCCCCAGCATTTT. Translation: CASNRQQGKGNNQPQHF. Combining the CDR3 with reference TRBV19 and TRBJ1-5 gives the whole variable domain DGGITQSPKYLFRKEGQNVTLSCEQNLNHDAMYWYRQDPGQGLRLIYYSQIVNDFQKGDIAEGYSVSREKKESFPLTVTSAQKNPTAFYLCASNRQQGKGNNQPQHFGDGTRLSIL.

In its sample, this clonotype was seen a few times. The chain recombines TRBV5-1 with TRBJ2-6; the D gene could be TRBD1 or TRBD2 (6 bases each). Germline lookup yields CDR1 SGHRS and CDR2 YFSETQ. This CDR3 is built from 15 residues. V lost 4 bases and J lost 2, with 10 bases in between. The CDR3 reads CASSLGGPGANVLTF. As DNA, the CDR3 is TGCGCCAGCAGCCTTGGGGGGCCTGGGGCCAACGTCCTGACTTTC.

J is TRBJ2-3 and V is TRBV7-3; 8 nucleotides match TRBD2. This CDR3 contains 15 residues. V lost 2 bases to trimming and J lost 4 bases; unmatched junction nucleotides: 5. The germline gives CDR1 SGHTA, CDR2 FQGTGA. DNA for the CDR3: TGTGCCAGCAGCTTACCCGGGACTAGTCCAGATACGCAGTATTTT. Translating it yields CASSLPGTSPDTQYF.

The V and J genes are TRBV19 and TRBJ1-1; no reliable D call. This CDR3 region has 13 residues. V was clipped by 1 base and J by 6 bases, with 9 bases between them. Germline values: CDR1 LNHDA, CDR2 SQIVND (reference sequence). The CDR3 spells CASSIGPGAEAFF. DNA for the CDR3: TGTGCCAGTAGTATAGGTCCTGGCGCTGAAGCTTTCTTT.

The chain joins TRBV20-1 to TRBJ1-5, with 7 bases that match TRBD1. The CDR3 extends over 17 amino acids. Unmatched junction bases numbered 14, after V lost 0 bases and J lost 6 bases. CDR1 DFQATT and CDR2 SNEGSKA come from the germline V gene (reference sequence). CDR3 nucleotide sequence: TGCAGTGCTAGAGATTGGCGGGACAGTACGGTCAGTCAGCCCCAGCATTTT. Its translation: CSARDWRDSTVSQPQHF.

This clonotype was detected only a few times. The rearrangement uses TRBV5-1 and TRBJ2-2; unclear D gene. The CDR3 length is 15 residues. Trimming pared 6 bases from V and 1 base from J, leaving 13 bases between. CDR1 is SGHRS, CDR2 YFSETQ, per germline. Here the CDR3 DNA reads TGCGCCAGCACCCGTGTGGCAGGGAACACCGGGGAGCTGTTTTTT. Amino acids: CASTRVAGNTGELFF.

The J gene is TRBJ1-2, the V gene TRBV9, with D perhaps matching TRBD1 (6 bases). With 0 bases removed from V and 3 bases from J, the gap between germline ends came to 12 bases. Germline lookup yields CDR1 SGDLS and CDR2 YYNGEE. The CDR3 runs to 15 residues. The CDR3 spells CASSVESRGHYGYTF. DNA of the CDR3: TGTGCCAGCAGCGTAGAAAGCAGGGGCCACTATGGCTACACCTTC.